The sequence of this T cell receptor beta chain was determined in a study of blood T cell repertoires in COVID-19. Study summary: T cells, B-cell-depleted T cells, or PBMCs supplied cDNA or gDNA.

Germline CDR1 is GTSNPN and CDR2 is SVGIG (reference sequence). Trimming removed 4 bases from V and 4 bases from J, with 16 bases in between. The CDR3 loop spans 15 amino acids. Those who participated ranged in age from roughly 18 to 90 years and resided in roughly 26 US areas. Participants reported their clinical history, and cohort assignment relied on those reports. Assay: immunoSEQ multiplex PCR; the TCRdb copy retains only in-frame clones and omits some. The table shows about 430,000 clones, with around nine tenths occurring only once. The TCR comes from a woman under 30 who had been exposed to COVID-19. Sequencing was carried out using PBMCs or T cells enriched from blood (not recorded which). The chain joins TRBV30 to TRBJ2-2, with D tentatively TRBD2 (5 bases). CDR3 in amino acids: CAWNPIGTSTGELFF. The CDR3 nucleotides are TGTGCCTGGAACCCTATTGGTACTAGCACCGGGGAGCTGTTTTTT.